Below, 28 T cell receptor beta chains from the same sample are listed, as sequenced in a study of PD-1 blockade in classical Hodgkin lymphoma. Relapse after autologous stem cell transplantation occurred in every patient, and brentuximab vedotin exposure varied. Assay used: immunoSEQ multiplex PCR; TCRdb lists only in-frame clones, some missing. The sample yields roughly 13,000 clones, about 78% seen once. The sequences come from peripheral blood mononuclear cells (PBMCs), collected before the second cycle of nivolumab. These receptors came from a human donor with classical Hodgkin lymphoma.

The rearrangement links TRBV6-5 to TRBJ1-6, with 11 bases matching TRBD1. CDR3 length: 15 amino acids. V gave up 0 bases and J gave up 9 bases; unmatched junction bases: 1. The germline V gene has CDR1 MNHEY and CDR2 SVGAGI. For the CDR3, the DNA is TGTGCCAGCAGTTACTCAGGGACAGGGGGTTCACCCCTCCACTTT. As protein: CASSYSGTGGSPLHF.

The rearrangement uses TRBV29-1 and TRBJ2-2; unclear D gene. Per the germline V gene, CDR1 is SQVTM and CDR2 is ANQGSEA. The CDR3 runs to 13 residues. The V end lost 6 bases, the J end lost 1 base, and 9 bases lay between the germline ends. In DNA form, the CDR3 reads TGCAGCGTGGGCTGGGGGAACACCGGGGAGCTGTTTTTT. Amino acid sequence: CSVGWGNTGELFF.

The rearrangement uses TRBV7-2 and TRBJ1-5, with a tentative D call TRBD1 (6 bases). Germline CDR1 and CDR2: SGHTA and FQGNSA. Trimming pared 5 bases from V and 0 bases from J, leaving 17 bases between. The CDR3 sequence is 17 residues long. CDR3: CASSPRQGRYSNQPQHF. DNA for the CDR3: TGTGCCAGCAGCCCTCGCCAGGGGAGATATAGCAATCAGCCCCAGCATTTT.

The chain is built from TRBV6-5 and TRBJ1-2, with D possibly TRBD1 on 5 matching bases. V shed 6 bases and J shed 3 bases, with 17 bases lying between them. This CDR3 is 15 amino acids long. Germline V gene sequence: CDR1 MNHEY, CDR2 SVGAGI. CDR3 amino acids: CASRPPVGGDYGYTF. DNA of the CDR3: TGTGCCAGCAGACCCCCGGTGGGGGGGGACTATGGCTACACCTTC.

The chain uses TRBV7-9 and TRBJ2-5; TRBD2 matches at 7 bases. The germline V gene has CDR1 SEHNR and CDR2 FQNEAQ (reference sequence). The CDR3 runs to 14 residues. V shed 4 bases and J 5 bases; nucleotides not matched to a gene: 7. The CDR3 DNA reads TGTGCCAGCAGCTCCCAACTAGCGTTTGAGACCCAGTACTTC. It is translated as CASSSQLAFETQYF.

The CDR3 sequence: CASRNDRDGETQYF. Here the CDR3 DNA reads TGTGCCAGCAGGAACGACAGGGATGGAGAGACCCAGTACTTC. The V and J genes are TRBV28 and TRBJ2-5, with 7 bases aligning to TRBD1. Germline CDR1 is MDHEN and CDR2 is SYDVKM. V gave up 6 bases and J gave up 4 bases; unmatched junction bases: 8. This CDR3 is built from 14 residues.

V usage is TRBV10-3 and J usage is TRBJ1-4; the match to TRBD1 covers 10 bases. The V and J ends lost 3 bases and 8 bases, in that order; junction bases with no gene match: 6. The length of the CDR3 is 15 residues. CDR1 ENHRY and CDR2 SYGVKD come from the germline V gene. CDR3 in amino acids: CAISDGDRGGEKLFF. CDR3 nucleotide sequence: TGTGCCATCAGTGATGGGGACAGGGGTGGAGAAAAACTGTTTTTT.

The chain joins TRBV6-6 to TRBJ2-5; TRBD2 matches 10 bases. There are 16 residues in the CDR3. Trimming at V came to 6 bases and at J to 0 bases, leaving 7 bases not matched to a gene. CDR1 and CDR2 (germline): MNHNY, SVGAGI (reference sequence). The CDR3: CASSALAGVYQETQYF. The CDR3 DNA reads as TGTGCCAGCAGCGCCCTAGCGGGGGTGTACCAAGAGACCCAGTACTTC.

The J gene is TRBJ1-1, the V gene TRBV19, with 10 bases that match TRBD1. Germline CDR1 reads LNHDA; CDR2 reads SQIVND (reference sequence). J gave up 5 bases and V 5 bases, and 2 bases lay outside the gene matches. The CDR3 contains 13 residues. The CDR3 nucleotides are TGTGCCAGTAGTTCGGGACAGGGGACTGAAGCTTTCTTT. This encodes CASSSGQGTEAFF.

This chain connects TRBV19 to TRBJ1-1; D perhaps matches TRBD1 (6 bases). The CDR3 consists of 14 residues. Germline lookup yields CDR1 LNHDA and CDR2 SQIVND (reference sequence). V lost 5 bases and J lost 0, with 10 bases in between. CDR3: CASSPGHLNTEAFF. The DNA for the CDR3 is TGTGCCAGTAGTCCGGGACACCTGAACACTGAAGCTTTCTTT.

The V and J genes are TRBV4-2 and TRBJ2-3, with D perhaps matching TRBD2 (5 bases). Trimming shortened V by 1 base and J by 2 bases, and 10 bases separated the two germline ends. The germline V gene has CDR1 LGHNA and CDR2 YNFKEQ. This CDR3 region has 15 residues. The CDR3 region is CASSQGLADTDTQYF. CDR3 nucleotides: TGTGCCAGCAGCCAAGGCCTAGCAGACACAGATACGCAGTATTTT.

The chain couples TRBV11-3 to TRBJ1-1, with D possibly being TRBD1 (5 bases). The CDR3 length is 15 residues. The ends were cut back, 0 bases at V and 11 bases at J, with 19 bases in the middle. Germline V gives CDR1 SGHNT, CDR2 YENEEA. CDR3 in DNA: TGTGCCAGCAGCTTAGATAAATTTGAGGGGTCTGGGGCTTTCTTT. Its translation: CASSLDKFEGSGAFF.

Here the CDR3 reads CASSLIGQPQHF. In DNA, the CDR3 is TGTGCCAGCAGCTTAATAGGGCAGCCCCAGCATTTT. This rearrangement joins TRBV7-2 to TRBJ1-5; no clear D. The CDR3 runs to 12 residues. Germline V gene data show CDR1 as SGHTA and CDR2 as FQGNSA. The V gene lost 2 bases and the J gene lost 7 bases, with 6 bases spanning the gap.

The chain combines TRBV2 with TRBJ2-7, with D uncertain. Germline V CDR1 and CDR2: SNHLY, FYNNEI. Trimming left V 6 bases short and J 0 bases short, with 6 bases between. The CDR3 extends over 12 amino acids. The CDR3 here is CASRESSYEQYF. The CDR3 nucleotides read TGTGCCAGCAGGGAAAGCTCCTACGAGCAGTACTTC. The full variable domain, its missing parts supplied by reference TRBV2 and TRBJ2-7, is EPEVTQTPSHQVTQMGQEVILRCVPISNHLYFYWYRQILGQKVEFLVSFYNNEISEKSEIFDDQFSVERPDGSNFTLKIRSTKLEDSAMYFCASRESSYEQYFGPGTRLTVT.

By share, this clone counts as medium-sized. V and J are TRBV5-1 and TRBJ2-2; a possible D gene is TRBD1 (7 bases). Trimming cost V 3 bases and J 5 bases, with 14 bases left between them. The CDR3 runs to 15 residues. Germline V CDR1 and CDR2: SGHRS, YFSETQ. CDR3 nucleotides: TGCGCCAGCAGCTCTACGCCAGGGGGGACCGGGGAGCTGTTTTTT. This translates into CASSSTPGGTGELFF.

The CDR3, as DNA: TGTGCCAGCTCACTTAGGGACCCTGATATAAATTCACCCCTCCACTTT. It encodes CASSLRDPDINSPLHF. The chain joins TRBV18 to TRBJ1-6, with a weak D call TRBD1 (5 bases). CDR3 length: 16 amino acids. From germline, CDR1 is KGHSH and CDR2 LQKENI. Trimming took 4 bases from V and 7 from J, leaving 17 bases between them.

The genes are TRBV4-2 and TRBJ2-7; D tentatively fits TRBD1 or TRBD2 (5 bases each). The germline V and J ends were trimmed by 4 bases and 3 bases, with 19 bases remaining between them. CDR3 length: 16 residues. Germline V CDR1 and CDR2: LGHNA, YNFKEQ. CDR3 nucleotides: TGTGCCAGCAGCCCCCAGTGGGGTGGGGGTGGCTACGAGCAGTACTTC. It translates to CASSPQWGGGGYEQYF.

This chain joins TRBV5-4 and TRBJ2-7; 8 bases are a match to TRBD1. The CDR3 consists of 15 residues. The V gene's germline CDR1 is SGHNT and CDR2 YYREEE (reference sequence). V shed 2 bases and J 3 bases; nucleotides not matched to a gene: 7. The CDR3 DNA reads TGTGCCAGCAGCTTCGATCAGGGGGCTAGCTACGAGCAGTACTTC. Residues: CASSFDQGASYEQYF.

The chain uses TRBV16 and TRBJ2-7, with TRBD2 matching 7 bases. The CDR3 has 18 residues. Trimming at V came to 2 bases and at J to 2 bases, leaving 15 bases not matched to a gene. Germline CDR1 is KGHSY and CDR2 is FQNENV. CDR3 coding DNA: TGTGCCAGCAGCCAAACCCCTCCGGGAGGAGAGAAAACCTACGAGCAGTACTTC. Translation: CASSQTPPGGEKTYEQYF.

The J gene is TRBJ1-1, the V gene TRBV6-5, with D uncertain. Per the germline V gene, CDR1 is MNHEY and CDR2 is SVGAGI. The CDR3 is made up of 14 amino acids. V was pared by 5 bases and J by 5 bases, with 15 bases between. The CDR3 reads CASSLIPEGTEAFF. The CDR3 bases are TGTGCCAGCAGTCTCATTCCCGAAGGAACTGAAGCTTTCTTT.

The CDR3 bases are TGTGCCAGCAGCGTAACCGGGACAGGGGGCTCGAACACCATATATTTT. Protein product: CASSVTGTGGSNTIYF. The V gene is TRBV11-2, the J gene TRBJ1-3; TRBD1 matches 12 bases. CDR1 is SGHAT, CDR2 FQNNGV, per germline. The CDR3 runs 16 residues. Trimming at V came to 5 bases and at J to 7 bases, leaving 9 bases not matched to a gene. Using reference TRBV11-2 and TRBJ1-3 for the parts outside the CDR3, the full variable domain is EAGVAQSPRYKIIEKRQSVAFWCNPISGHATLYWYQQILGQGPKLLIQFQNNGVVDDSQLPKDRFSAERLKGVDSTLKIQPAKLEDSAVYLCASSVTGTGGSNTIYFGEGSWLTVV.

The J gene is TRBJ2-7, the V gene TRBV5-1, with 12 bases aligning to TRBD1. The V gene's germline CDR1 is SGHRS and CDR2 YFSETQ. V was pared by 3 bases and J by 4 bases, with 2 bases of the junction left unmatched. CDR3 size: 14 residues. CDR3 protein: CASSWDRGQYEQYF. The CDR3 nucleotides read TGCGCCAGCAGCTGGGACAGGGGGCAGTACGAGCAGTACTTC.

Remarks on this clone: This same CDR3 is encoded by further DNA sequences in the sample. This rearrangement joins TRBV6-1 to TRBJ1-1; D is possibly TRBD1 (6 bases). Trimming cost V 2 bases and J 5 bases, with 15 bases left between them. The CDR3 totals 15 residues. Germline CDR1 MNHNS, CDR2 SASEGT. CDR3 DNA: TGTGCCAGCAGTGAAAGATGGAGGCAGGGGACTGAAGCTTTCTTT. As protein: CASSERWRQGTEAFF.

A word on this clone: This sequence is one base from a far larger clone and is likely a read error. This chain joins TRBV7-2 and TRBJ2-7; TRBD1 aligns across 7 bases. Germline CDR1 reads SGHTA; CDR2 reads FQGNSA. The junction had 15 bases not matched to a gene; V was cut back by 5 bases and J by 2 bases. The CDR3 contains 17 residues. The CDR3 here is CASSQTLGWTGAYEQYF. The CDR3 DNA is TGTGCCAGCAGCCAAACCCTTGGTTGGACAGGTGCCTACGAGCAGTACTTC.

This clone appeared once. V gene TRBV7-2 combines with J gene TRBJ2-2; 8 bases align to TRBD2. Germline trimming cut 4 bases from V and 5 bases from J; bases unmatched to any gene: 9. The CDR3 length is 16 residues. The germline V gene has CDR1 SGHTA and CDR2 FQGNSA. The DNA of the CDR3 is TGTGCCAGCAGCTCAGGACCGGGGGGGCGGACCGGGGAGCTGTTTTTT. Translating gives CASSSGPGGRTGELFF.

The rearrangement uses TRBV19 and TRBJ1-1; D is unresolved. Germline values: CDR1 LNHDA, CDR2 SQIVND (reference sequence). The CDR3 runs 14 residues. Trimming took off 5 bases at V and 2 bases at J, with 12 bases between the two ends. The CDR3 DNA follows: TGTGCCAGTAGTTTGCCAGGACTTAACACTGAAGCTTTCTTT. The encoded protein is CASSLPGLNTEAFF.

V and J are TRBV18 and TRBJ2-3, with D possibly being TRBD2 (5 bases). Germline V gene data show CDR1 as KGHSH and CDR2 as LQKENI. CDR3 length: 16 amino acids. V shed 0 bases and J shed 6 bases, with 16 bases lying between them. This CDR3 reads CASSPPRATVIDTQYF. The CDR3 nucleotides are TGTGCCAGCTCACCACCGAGGGCTACGGTAATCGATACGCAGTATTTT.

The table lists this clone with a few counts. V gene TRBV7-9 combines with J gene TRBJ1-2; D gene uncertain. V gave up 6 bases and J gave up 4 bases, with 9 bases separating them. Germline CDR1 reads SEHNR; CDR2 reads FQNEAQ (reference sequence). The CDR3 totals 12 residues. CDR3 protein: CASRVLGYGYTF. CDR3 DNA sequence: TGTGCCAGCAGGGTATTGGGCTATGGCTACACCTTC.